This TCR beta chain appears in the sequencing data of a study of blood T cell repertoires in COVID-19. Study summary: COVID-19 samples, acute and convalescent, were from the United States, Italy and Spain. PBMCs, B-cell-depleted T cells, or T cells were the source of the cDNA or gDNA that made up the material.

CDR3 size: 14 residues. Germline V CDR1 and CDR2: SQVTM, ANQGSEA. After removal of 5 bases from V and 2 bases from J, the junction contained 5 bases not matched to a gene. Per the original data handling: Researchers report that nucleated cell counts were estimated from reference gene primer amplification. Clones were sequenced by immunoSEQ multiplex PCR, and TCRdb holds only the in-frame ones, with some missing. That table is the source of V, J and clone size, and D and trimming were worked out from the DNA. The data hold some 270,000 clones, with about nine tenths observed a single time. Source material: peripheral blood. The TCR sequence derives from a woman aged 55-69 years who had recovered from COVID-19. The gene calls are TRBV29-1 and TRBJ1-3; TRBD1 aligns across 8 bases. CDR3 region: CSVRTGSTGNTIYF. The CDR3 DNA sequence: TGCAGCGTTAGGACAGGGAGCACTGGAAACACCATATATTTT.